These 16 T cell receptor beta chains were all obtained from the same sample, sequenced in a study of blood T cell repertoires in COVID-19. Assay used: immunoSEQ multiplex PCR; TCRdb lists only in-frame clones, some missing. The profile shows 100,000 to 150,000 clones, about 88% of them singletons. The sequencing sample was made of PBMCs or T cells enriched from blood (not recorded which). The receptors were gathered from a man aged 40-55 years with acute COVID-19.

The rearrangement joins TRBV30 to TRBJ1-6; TRBD1 aligns across 9 bases. J lost 7 bases, V lost 3 bases, and 7 bases had no gene match. Germline lookup yields CDR1 GTSNPN and CDR2 SVGIG (reference sequence). The CDR3 is made up of 15 amino acids. The CDR3 coding sequence is TGTGCCTGGAGGGGGACAGGGCGGGAGAATTCACCCCTCCACTTT. Protein: CAWRGTGRENSPLHF.

This chain uses TRBV15 with TRBJ1-2, with D perhaps TRBD1 (6 bases). Trimming removed 0 bases at V and 3 bases at J, with 11 bases between. CDR3 length equals 15 residues. Germline CDR1 LNHNV, CDR2 YYDKDF (reference sequence). CDR3 in amino acids: CATSRDRGADYGYTF. In DNA form, the CDR3 reads TGTGCCACCAGCAGAGATCGGGGGGCCGACTATGGCTACACCTTC.

The chain uses TRBV25-1 and TRBJ2-1; no definite D call. V shed 6 bases and J shed 4 bases, with 7 bases lying between them. This CDR3 is 12 amino acids long. Germline V gives CDR1 MGHDK, CDR2 SYGVNS. The DNA for the CDR3 is TGTGCCAGCAGCTACCTTTACAATGAGCAGTTCTTC. Protein sequence: CASSYLYNEQFF.

The J gene is TRBJ1-2, the V gene TRBV29-1, with D perhaps matching TRBD1 (5 bases). Germline CDR1 reads SQVTM; CDR2 reads ANQGSEA. The CDR3 runs 11 residues. V was clipped by 7 bases and J by 7 bases, with 13 bases between them. The CDR3, as DNA: TGCAGCGGGAAGGGGATAGGTGGCTACACCTTC. Translation gives CSGKGIGGYTF. Drawing the rest from reference TRBV29-1 and TRBJ1-2, the complete variable domain is SAVISQKPSRDICQRGTSLTIQCQVDSQVTMMFWYRQQPGQSLTLIATANQGSEATYESGFVIDKFPISRPNLTFSTLTVSNMSPEDSSIYLCSGKGIGGYTFGSGTRLTVV.

V gene TRBV13 combines with J gene TRBJ2-3; D is ambiguous. Germline loops: CDR1 PRHDT, CDR2 FYEKMQ (reference sequence). The CDR3 is made up of 15 amino acids. V lost 4 bases and J lost 2, with 13 bases in between. The CDR3 DNA is TGTGCCAGCAGCTCGAACAGTAGAAACACAGATACGCAGTATTTT. As protein: CASSSNSRNTDTQYF. Using reference TRBV13 and TRBJ2-3 for the parts outside the CDR3, the full variable domain is AAGVIQSPRHLIKEKRETATLKCYPIPRHDTVYWYQQGPGQDPQFLISFYEKMQSDKGSIPDRFSAQQFSDYHSELNMSSLELGDSALYFCASSSNSRNTDTQYFGPGTRLTVL.

The V call is TRBV7-3, the J call TRBJ2-3, with TRBD2 identical over 9 bases. The CDR3 consists of 16 residues. V gave up 3 bases and J gave up 6 bases; unmatched junction bases: 10. Germline V CDR1 and CDR2: SGHTA, FQGTGA. The CDR3 DNA reads TGTGCCAGCAGCTTGGGTGTAGCGGGAGTTGTGGATACGCAGTATTTT. This codes for CASSLGVAGVVDTQYF.

The chain carries TRBV7-8 and TRBJ1-1; possibly TRBD1 for D (6 bases). V dropped 5 bases and J dropped 6 bases, with 16 bases sitting between them. Germline V gene lookup returns CDR1 SGHVS and CDR2 FQNEAQ. CDR3 length: 14 residues. The CDR3 here is CASSPGQYTAEAFF. The DNA for the CDR3 is TGTGCCAGCAGCCCTGGACAGTACACCGCTGAAGCTTTCTTT.

The chain uses TRBV12-3 or TRBV12-4 and TRBJ1-1; 7 bases map to TRBD1. After removal of 5 bases from V and 10 bases from J, the junction contained 7 bases not matched to a gene. The length of the CDR3 is 12 residues. The CDR3 coding sequence is TGTGCCAGCAGTACGGAGGGGGCAGGAGCTTTCTTT. Translation gives CASSTEGAGAFF.

The rearrangement links TRBV7-2 to TRBJ1-2; no clear D gene. The CDR3 length is 15 residues. Germline loops: CDR1 SGHTA, CDR2 FQGNSA. Trimming removed 1 base at V and 1 base at J, with 10 bases between. CDR3 in amino acids: CASSLVGGLNYGYTF. The DNA for the CDR3 is TGTGCCAGCAGCTTAGTTGGAGGACTTAACTATGGCTACACCTTC.

The chain joins TRBV9 to TRBJ2-2; D gene unclear. The germline V and J ends were trimmed by 0 bases and 2 bases, with 8 bases remaining between them. The V gene's germline CDR1 is SGDLS and CDR2 YYNGEE. This CDR3 contains 15 residues. The DNA for the CDR3 is TGTGCCAGCAGCGTAGGCAGTTCTAACACCGGGGAGCTGTTTTTT. Protein: CASSVGSSNTGELFF.

J is TRBJ2-7 and V is TRBV4-2; 10 nucleotides align to TRBD2. V shed 0 bases, J shed 2 bases, and the junction held 4 bases outside the gene matches. Germline CDR1 reads LGHNA; CDR2 reads YNFKEQ. This CDR3 is built from 16 residues. The CDR3: CASSQDQLAGAYEQYF. The CDR3 bases are TGTGCCAGCAGCCAAGATCAGCTAGCGGGGGCCTACGAGCAGTACTTC.

The chain recombines TRBV20-1 with TRBJ2-5; D is ambiguous. The CDR3 loop spans 10 amino acids. V lost 4 bases, J lost 5 bases, and 5 bases lay in between. The germline gives CDR1 DFQATT, CDR2 SNEGSKA (reference sequence). CDR3 amino acids: CSAKSETQYF. In DNA form, the CDR3 reads TGCAGTGCTAAATCGGAGACCCAGTACTTC.

The rearrangement uses TRBV5-1 and TRBJ1-5; D gene ambiguous. CDR1 is SGHRS and CDR2 is YFSETQ in the germline V gene. This CDR3 region has 13 residues. Trimming removed 0 bases at V and 7 bases at J, with 8 bases between. Here the CDR3 reads CASSLAGPQPQHF. CDR3 bases: TGCGCCAGCAGCTTGGCTGGCCCACAGCCCCAGCATTTT.

This clone appeared a few times. The chain links TRBV6-5 to TRBJ2-7; D may be TRBD2 (7 bases). This CDR3 has 14 amino acids. Germline CDR1 reads MNHEY; CDR2 reads SVGAGI. Trimming took off 6 bases at V and 4 bases at J, with 16 bases between the two ends. This chain's CDR3 is CASRGGAGFYEQYF. CDR3 DNA: TGTGCCAGCAGGGGGGGGGCAGGGTTTTACGAGCAGTACTTC.

This chain uses TRBV2 with TRBJ2-1; D perhaps matches TRBD1 (6 bases). Per the germline V gene, CDR1 is SNHLY and CDR2 is FYNNEI. The length of the CDR3 is 15 residues. Trimming pared 11 bases from V and 3 bases from J, leaving 20 bases between. CDR3 in DNA: TGTGCCTCAGAACGTTTAAGGACAGTCTACAATGAGCAGTTCTTC. This translates into CASERLRTVYNEQFF.

This clone came up a few times. The chain recombines TRBV3-1 (or the pseudogene TRBV3-2) with TRBJ2-2, with a possible D match to TRBD1 (6 bases). Germline V gene data show CDR1 as LGHDT and CDR2 as YNNKEL (reference sequence). The CDR3 is 15 residues long. Trimming left V 6 bases short and J 4 bases short, with 15 bases between. The CDR3 nucleotides read TGTGCCAGCAGTTACAGGGTGGCGGTCACCGGGGAGCTGTTTTTT. This encodes CASSYRVAVTGELFF.